These 21 T cell receptor beta chains were all obtained from the same sample, sequenced in a study of shared clonotypes between healthy human individuals. The protocol was immunoSEQ multiplex PCR, while the TCRdb copy is restricted to in-frame clones and leaves out a portion. The sample gives about 640,000 clones, 55% to 75% of which show up once; 1.8% is in the top ten. Sequenced sample: memory CD4+ T cells sorted from blood. Subset described: CD45RA-negative fraction. The receptors come from a woman in her 30s in good health.

The chain couples TRBV7-6 to TRBJ2-7; D is perhaps TRBD2 (5 bases). The CDR3 is 15 residues long. Germline CDR1 and CDR2: SGHVS and FNYEAQ. V was shortened by 2 bases and J by 5 bases, with 16 bases between the two germline ends. CDR3 region: CASSLRTAIMDEQYF. As DNA, the CDR3 is TGTGCCAGCAGCTTACGGACTGCCATTATGGACGAGCAGTACTTC.

This sequence joins TRBV6-1 and TRBJ1-1; the D is unclear. The CDR3 spans 15 residues. The V gene lost 0 bases and the J gene lost 4 bases, with 12 bases spanning the gap. Germline CDR1 and CDR2: MNHNS and SASEGT. The CDR3 nucleotides read TGTGCCAGCAGTGAAGCGGCCGGGTACAGCACTGAAGCTTTCTTT. It codes for CASSEAAGYSTEAFF.

The chain combines TRBV6-1 with TRBJ1-1; TRBD1 might be the D (6 bases). This CDR3 is 12 amino acids long. V lost 8 bases and J 5 bases, leaving 12 bases between the germline ends. Germline CDR1 MNHNS, CDR2 SASEGT. DNA for the CDR3: TGTGCCAGCTTAGGGGGAGCAACTGAAGCTTTCTTT. Translation: CASLGGATEAFF.

V is TRBV5-4 and J is TRBJ2-1; perhaps TRBD2 as D (5 bases). Germline lookup yields CDR1 SGHNT and CDR2 YYREEE (reference sequence). Trimming left V 3 bases short and J 9 bases short, with 7 bases between. The CDR3 has 11 residues. The CDR3 DNA is TGTGCCAGCAGCTCCGCGGGTGAGCAGTTCTTC. Translated, it gives CASSSAGEQFF.

The chain carries TRBV7-9 and TRBJ2-3; D is possibly TRBD1 (5 bases). Trimming removed 11 bases from V and 1 base from J, with 13 bases in between. The CDR3 has 13 amino acids. Looked up from germline, CDR1 is SEHNR and CDR2 is FQNEAQ (reference sequence). The CDR3 DNA sequence: TGTGCCGCCATGGGGCGAGGCACAGATACGCAGTATTTT. This codes for CAAMGRGTDTQYF. The variable domain in full, completed from reference TRBV7-9 and TRBJ2-3, reads DTGVSQNPRHKITKRGQNVTFRCDPISEHNRLYWYRQTLGQGPEFLTYFQNEAQLEKSRLLSDRFSAERPKGSFSTLEIQRTEQGDSAMYLCAAMGRGTDTQYFGPGTRLTVL.

The V call is TRBV18, the J call TRBJ2-2, with D tentatively TRBD2 (6 bases). Germline V gene data show CDR1 as KGHSH and CDR2 as LQKENI. CDR3 length: 15 residues. V lost 6 bases and J lost 1, with 12 bases in between. The CDR3 DNA reads as TGTGCCAGCTCCGGAGCGGGCGGGAACACCGGGGAGCTGTTTTTT. Amino acid sequence: CASSGAGGNTGELFF.

The chain joins TRBV6-1 to TRBJ2-5; 12 nucleotides agree with TRBD2. This CDR3 region has 14 residues. Trimming at V came to 7 bases and at J to 3 bases, leaving 3 bases not matched to a gene. Germline CDR1 and CDR2: MNHNS and SASEGT. The CDR3 coding sequence is TGTGCCAGCACTGGACTAGCGGGAAAAGAGACCCAGTACTTC. Amino acid sequence: CASTGLAGKETQYF.

The J gene is TRBJ2-1, the V gene TRBV28, with D hard to call. Germline V CDR1 and CDR2: MDHEN, SYDVKM. The V end was cut by 2 bases, the J end by 5 bases, with 10 bases between. CDR3 length equals 14 residues. The CDR3 loop reads CASSLVARNNEQFF. The CDR3 nucleotides are TGTGCCAGCAGTTTAGTGGCCCGTAACAATGAGCAGTTCTTC.

The J gene is TRBJ2-5, the V gene TRBV18; 7 bases are a match to TRBD1. The CDR3 is made up of 14 amino acids. Germline V CDR1 and CDR2: KGHSH, LQKENI. Losses at the gene ends were 3 bases for V and 0 bases for J; bases not matched to a gene: 1. This CDR3 reads CASSPTGYQETQYF. CDR3 coding DNA: TGTGCCAGCTCACCGACAGGGTACCAAGAGACCCAGTACTTC.

The rearrangement joins TRBV6-5 to TRBJ2-7; 7 nucleotides line up with TRBD2. The CDR3 consists of 13 residues. V lost 8 bases and J lost 2; bases outside the gene matches: 6. Germline V gene lookup returns CDR1 MNHEY and CDR2 SVGAGI. Written as DNA, the CDR3 is TGTGCCAGCGGCACTAGCGCTCCCTACGAGCAGTACTTC. It is translated as CASGTSAPYEQYF.

The V gene is TRBV10-3, the J gene TRBJ1-5, with a possible D match to TRBD1 (6 bases). CDR1 is ENHRY and CDR2 is SYGVKD in the germline V gene. Trimming cost V 6 bases and J 7 bases, with 13 bases left between them. The CDR3 is made up of 13 amino acids. This CDR3 is CAISPQGLQPQHF. CDR3 nucleotides: TGTGCCATCAGCCCACAGGGTTTGCAGCCCCAGCATTTT.

This clone was counted once. The chain carries TRBV28 and TRBJ1-4; D unresolved. The V end was cut by 5 bases, the J end by 4 bases, with 14 bases between. The length of the CDR3 is 15 residues. Germline CDR1 is MDHEN and CDR2 is SYDVKM. For the CDR3, the DNA is TGTGCCAGCAGTCCCCCCGGAGGCCTTAATGAAAAACTGTTTTTT. Translation: CASSPPGGLNEKLFF.

This chain connects TRBV6-1 to TRBJ1-4; D not resolved. Deletions cut 6 bases from V and 5 bases from J, with 16 bases between. The CDR3 is 15 residues long. Germline values: CDR1 MNHNS, CDR2 SASEGT. DNA of the CDR3: TGTGCCAGCAGGCTGGAGGACTCATTGAATGAAAAACTGTTTTTT. Translated, it gives CASRLEDSLNEKLFF.

This chain uses TRBV2 with TRBJ1-1; TRBD1 aligns across 11 bases. The germline gives CDR1 SNHLY, CDR2 FYNNEI. Germline trimming cut 7 bases from V and 3 bases from J; bases unmatched to any gene: 7. This CDR3 is 15 amino acids long. The CDR3 bases are TGTGCCAGCAACCCCCGGACAGGGGGCTACACTGAAGCTTTCTTT. This codes for CASNPRTGGYTEAFF.

This chain connects TRBV6-5 to TRBJ1-5; tentatively, D is TRBD1 (6 bases). The V end was cut by 7 bases, the J end by 9 bases, with 16 bases between. Germline CDR1 reads MNHEY; CDR2 reads SVGAGI. The CDR3 covers 13 residues. The CDR3 reads CASTQGEVRPQHF. The CDR3 nucleotides read TGTGCCAGCACACAGGGCGAAGTTAGGCCCCAGCATTTT.

V usage is TRBV18 and J usage is TRBJ2-7; 14 bases match TRBD2. The CDR3 sequence is 19 residues long. V dropped 4 bases and J dropped 0; count of bases not matched to a gene: 11. Germline assignment: CDR1 KGHSH and CDR2 LQKENI. The CDR3 here is CASSRQGWTSGRSSYEQYF. CDR3 DNA: TGTGCCAGCTCACGACAGGGATGGACTAGCGGGAGGTCCTCCTACGAGCAGTACTTC.

This chain connects TRBV11-2 to TRBJ2-1, with 8 bases lining up with TRBD2. Germline assignment: CDR1 SGHAT and CDR2 FQNNGV. Trimming cost V 6 bases and J 4 bases; bases outside gene matches: 14. The CDR3 contains 17 residues. The DNA of the CDR3 is TGTGCCAGCAGGCCGGGCGGGCCCCGGGAGGGTTACAATGAGCAGTTCTTC. It is translated as CASRPGGPREGYNEQFF.

This rearrangement joins TRBV7-6 to TRBJ2-2; 8 bases line up with TRBD2. The CDR3 totals 16 residues. Germline V lookup: CDR1 SGHVS, CDR2 FNYEAQ. V lost 6 bases, J lost 3 bases, and 9 bases stayed unmatched. The CDR3 loop is CASSYLAGTDTGELFF. The CDR3 DNA is TGTGCCAGCAGTTACCTAGCGGGTACGGACACCGGGGAGCTGTTTTTT.

This sequence joins TRBV7-8 and TRBJ2-7; D is undetermined. The germline V gene has CDR1 SGHVS and CDR2 FQNEAQ. The CDR3 has 13 amino acids. The V end lost 4 bases, the J end lost 4 bases, and 11 bases lay between the germline ends. The CDR3 DNA sequence: TGTGCCAGCAGCTCCGCCCTGGAGTACGAGCAGTACTTC. This translates into CASSSALEYEQYF.

The gene calls are TRBV5-3 and TRBJ2-7, with 7 bases identical to TRBD2. TRBV5-3 is an ORF, and what it does is uncertain. With 4 bases clipped from V and 4 bases from J, the junction kept 2 bases outside the gene matches. This CDR3 comprises 12 residues. The CDR3 DNA reads as TGTGCCAGAAGCCTACTAGCGTACGAGCAGTACTTC. This codes for CARSLLAYEQYF.

This clone was found once. V gene TRBV6-1 combines with J gene TRBJ1-1; D is perhaps TRBD1 (5 bases). This CDR3 is built from 10 residues. Looked up from germline, CDR1 is MNHNS and CDR2 is SASEGT. The ends were cut back, 6 bases at V and 10 bases at J, with 9 bases in the middle. CDR3 region: CASRGGVAFF. The CDR3 DNA reads TGTGCCAGCAGGGGGGGAGTAGCTTTCTTT.